This T cell receptor (beta chain) was retrieved from a study of blood T cell repertoires in COVID-19. Study context: The study drew acute and convalescent COVID-19 samples from the United States, Italy and Spain.

In the study's own analysis: Nucleated cell number was recorded as an estimate derived from reference gene primer amplification. Repertoires were generated with immunoSEQ multiplex PCR, while TCRdb's copy carries only in-frame clones and drops some. That table supplies the V and J calls and clone size; D and trimming were determined from the DNA. Of about 190,000 clones listed, more than 60% were seen once; the top ten hold approximately 13%. The CDR3 runs 11 residues. Germline assignment: CDR1 SQVTM and CDR2 ANQGSEA. V gave up 6 bases and J gave up 6 bases, with 12 bases separating them. V and J are TRBV29-1 and TRBJ2-7, with D perhaps matching TRBD2 (5 bases). Sequenced input: peripheral blood. This TCR came from a man aged 45-65 years who had recovered from COVID-19. As DNA, the CDR3 is TGCAGCGTCGGAGGTTCGGGCGAGCAGTACTTC. Translated: CSVGGSGEQYF.